This T cell receptor (beta chain) originates from a study of shared clonotypes between healthy human individuals. Findings and caveats of the study: Relative to their counterparts shared across all four donors, non-shared clonotypes exhibited diminished generation probabilities.

Deletions cut 6 bases from V and 0 bases from J, with 15 bases between. This CDR3 contains 16 residues. Germline-derived CDR1 and CDR2 are SQVTM and ANQGSEA. Note on this clone: The antigen remains undetermined.

Cells designated naive CD8 were CD45RO-negative and were positively selected for CCR7, with terminally differentiated effector memory CD45RA+ cells excluded. Healthy adults negative for HIV, lacking recent acute infections or vaccinations, served as donors. Measured with immunoSEQ multiplex PCR; TCRdb has only the in-frame clones, and not every one. The table lists about 1.9 million clones, 80% to 95% of them singletons. The sequence was obtained from a man younger than 30 in good health. Some clones in this sample may be carry-over from other donors' samples. The sequencing sample was made of naive CD8+ T cells from PBMCs. The J gene is TRBJ2-6, the V gene TRBV29-1; TRBD2 might be the D (6 bases). The CDR3 protein is CSVGGWGVSGANVLTF. DNA for the CDR3: TGCAGCGTGGGAGGATGGGGGGTCTCTGGGGCCAACGTCCTGACTTTC.